The T cell receptor (beta chain) described here comes from a study of shared clonotypes between healthy human individuals. Germline V gene data show CDR1 as MNHEY and CDR2 as SVGAGI. Trimming removed 6 bases from V and 8 bases from J, with 12 bases in between. This CDR3 is 12 amino acids long. Deep level was the assay's run setting. Each subset's genomic DNA was shared equally among a number of immunoSEQ plates. Per sorted-subset replicate PCR, input was approximately 0.2 ug DNA, representing roughly 28,000 T cell genomes. Profiled with immunoSEQ multiplex PCR; TCRdb holds only in-frame clones, not every one. This sample has under 2,500,000 clones, with around 95% found just once. Donors had no recently reported acute infections or vaccinations and were HIV-negative.

Sample: naive CD4+ T cells sorted from blood. Subset defined: CD45RA+ positively selected. The chain uses TRBV6-5 and TRBJ2-3; the D is unclear. The TCR comes from a man between 18 and 35 years old in good health. Written as DNA, the CDR3 is TGTGCCAGCAGCTCGTACGTGGGTACGCAGTATTTT. Translation: CASSSYVGTQYF.